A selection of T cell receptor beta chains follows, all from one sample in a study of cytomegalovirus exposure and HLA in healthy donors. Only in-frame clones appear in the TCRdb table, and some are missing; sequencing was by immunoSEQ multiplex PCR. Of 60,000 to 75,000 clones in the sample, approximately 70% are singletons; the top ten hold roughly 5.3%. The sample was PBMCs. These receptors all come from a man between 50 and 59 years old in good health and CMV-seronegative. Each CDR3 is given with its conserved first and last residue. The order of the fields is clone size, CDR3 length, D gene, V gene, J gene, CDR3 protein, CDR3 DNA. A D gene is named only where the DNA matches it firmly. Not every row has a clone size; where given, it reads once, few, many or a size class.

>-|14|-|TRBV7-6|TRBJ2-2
CASRETGNTGELFF
TGTGCCAGCAGGGAAACAGGGAACACCGGGGAGCTGTTTTTT
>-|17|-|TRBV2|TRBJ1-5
CASMPGELKFGNQPQHF
TGTGCCAGCATGCCCGGGGAACTTAAGTTTGGCAATCAGCCCCAGCATTTT
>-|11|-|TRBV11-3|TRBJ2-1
CASSSGIEQFF
TGTGCCAGCAGCTCAGGGATTGAGCAGTTCTTC
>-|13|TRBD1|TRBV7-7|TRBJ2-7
CASSFGQGGEQYF
TGTGCTAGCAGCTTCGGACAGGGGGGCGAGCAGTACTTC
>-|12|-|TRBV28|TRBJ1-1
CASSPWEGDAFF
TGTGCCAGCAGTCCTTGGGAGGGTGACGCTTTCTTT
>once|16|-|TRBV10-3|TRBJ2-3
CAISESGGTSTDTQYF
TGTGCCATCAGTGAGTCAGGGGGTACTAGCACAGATACGCAGTATTTT
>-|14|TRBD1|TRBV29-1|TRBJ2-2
CSVRTGGNTGELFF
TGCAGCGTTAGGACAGGCGGAAACACCGGGGAGCTGTTTTTT
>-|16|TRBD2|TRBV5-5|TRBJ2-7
CASSWEVAGMYEEQYF
TGTGCCAGCAGCTGGGAAGTAGCGGGGATGTACGAGGAGCAGTACTTC
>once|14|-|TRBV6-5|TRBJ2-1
CASSYSRRWDEQFF
TGTGCCAGCAGTTACTCCAGGAGGTGGGATGAGCAGTTCTTC
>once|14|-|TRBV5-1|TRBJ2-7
CASSLAGGVREQYF
TGCGCCAGCAGCTTGGCCGGCGGGGTCAGGGAGCAGTACTTC
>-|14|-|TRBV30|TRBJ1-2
CASHRIASYYGYTF
TGTGCCTCGCACCGTATAGCGTCATACTATGGCTACACCTTC
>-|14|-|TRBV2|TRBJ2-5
CASSERGTSETQYF
TGTGCCAGCAGTGAACGGGGGACGTCGGAGACCCAGTACTTC
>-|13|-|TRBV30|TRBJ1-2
CAWAPILGHGYTF
TGTGCCTGGGCCCCGATCTTAGGACACGGCTACACCTTC
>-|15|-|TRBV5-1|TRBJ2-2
CASSFSRGPTGELFF
TGCGCCAGCAGCTTCTCGCGGGGGCCCACCGGGGAGCTGTTTTTC
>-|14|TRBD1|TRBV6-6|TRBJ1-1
CASRGQGWDTEAFF
TGTGCCAGCAGGGGACAGGGCTGGGACACTGAAGCTTTCTTT
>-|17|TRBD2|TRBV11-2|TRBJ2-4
CASSLDGAGLAKNIQYF
TGTGCCAGCAGCTTAGATGGAGCGGGGCTAGCCAAAAACATTCAGTACTTC
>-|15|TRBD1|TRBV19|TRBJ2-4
CASSMSRGLQNIQYF
TGTGCCAGTAGTATGTCCAGGGGGCTACAAAACATTCAGTACTTC